This TCR beta chain was profiled in a study of T cell responses to AZD1222 COVID-19 vaccine (dated by TCRdb to about 2021). As for the study more broadly: AZD1222 recipients whose second dose came at about 4 weeks and those whose second dose came at about 12 weeks were combined into one group, since spike-specific TCR depth and breadth did not differ between the two schedules. TCR sequencing was performed for more than 230 trial participants, of whom 200 to 220 were given two doses of AZD1222 and around 25 were given two doses of MenACWY control vaccine. Trial participants were enrolled into age subgroups of 18-55, 56-69 and 70-plus years, which contained about 150, 28 and 57 TCR-sequenced participants, respectively. Study-level results and caveats: Most participants were white British and females outnumbered males, and the authors suggested that clonal diversity may have been underestimated. In the small 56-69-year group, the increase in depth fell short of significance, most likely because of low power. Reportedly, close to half of the unique spike-specific TCRs recognized epitopes lying outside the regions that are mutated in the B.1.351 and B.1.1.7 variants. No day 14 peak-response samples were available, so repertoires were characterized only after the peak T cell response. CD4 TCRs associated with the vaccine covered the entire spike protein, and the dominant responses were in regions 160-218 and 743-854. Spike-specific TCR breadth and depth rose significantly after two AZD1222 doses compared with day 0 and with MenACWY recipients. Conclusions about previously exposed vaccinees were limited because only 5 or 6 AZD1222 recipients were SARS-CoV-2 seropositive at baseline.

The CDR3 regions of human TCRbeta chains were subjected to immunosequencing. The authors processed their data as follows. TCRs in the repertoires were compared against a reference library of SARS-CoV-2-specific TCRs that had been generated with the MIRA antigen-specificity platform. Breadth was defined as the fraction of unique TCRs that were SARS-CoV-2-associated. Depth was defined as the fraction of total T cells that were SARS-CoV-2-associated. Using the MIRA data, each spike-specific TCR was assigned both to the spike region to which the TCR was reactive and to a CD4 or CD8 class. Log10-transformed breadth and depth values were compared by one-way ANOVA with Sidak's multiple comparisons tests. TCRdb obtained this table from immuneACCESS and retained in-frame rearrangements with V and J assigned. These tables miss some clones; where compared with another copy, unresolved V genes account for less than half of the shortfall, and the remainder is unexplained. V and J calls and clone size are copied from that table; D and trimming were computed from the DNA. In all, the sample holds 150,000 to 200,000 clones, and roughly 92% of those were seen once. More than 9% of the sample comes from the top ten.

Remarks on this clone: Its antigen has not been determined. No much larger clone exists at a distance of one base, and base qualities are not known.

The CDR3 numbers 14 residues from cysteine through phenylalanine. Only CDR3 DNA is held: 42 bases, read in frame from base 1. V is cut back by 7 bases and J by 7 bases, with 9 bases in the junction unmatched. CDR1 and CDR2, per the germline V gene, are SGHTA and FQGNSA. The sample's time point label, in plain terms: baseline before first vaccination. Vaccinee samples came from UK trials COV001 and COV002, including a single-blind randomized controlled phase 2/3 trial of AZD1222 (ChAdOx1 nCoV-19) in healthy adults. For TCRbeta chain sequencing, PBMC samples from trial participants were taken at day 0 and at day 28 after the second dose.

The receptor was derived from an adult in good health. The specimen comprised peripheral blood, sampled on day 0 of AZD1222 vaccination. This chain is built from TRBV7-2 and TRBJ1-5; TRBD1 fits 8 bases in the junction. In nucleotides, the sequence is TGTGCCAGCACCCCAGGACAGGGTTGGCAGCCCCAGCATTTT. Translated, it gives CASTPGQGWQPQHF.